This T cell receptor (beta chain) was identified during a study of cytomegalovirus exposure and HLA in healthy donors. Study overall: Assignment to the Caucasian-associated ancestry cluster applied to about 80% of the approximately 390 genotyped donors.

PCR employed 60 Vbeta and 13 Jbeta primers. The repertoire was sequenced with immunoSEQ multiplex PCR; TCRdb's copy has only in-frame clones and lacks some. The sample consists of roughly 190,000 clones, 70% to 85% of them appearing once. Sequenced: PBMCs. This sequence originates from a man aged 35-49 years in good health and CMV-seropositive.

This chain's CDR3 is CASSLDSNQPQHF. The DNA for the CDR3 is TGCGCCAGCAGCTTGGACAGTAATCAGCCCCAGCATTTT. The chain has TRBV5-1 and TRBJ1-5; D is unclear. Trimming took off 0 bases at V and 4 bases at J, with 5 bases between the two ends. The CDR3 consists of 13 residues. CDR1 is SGHRS and CDR2 is YFSETQ in the germline V gene.